The present TCR beta chain was sequenced within a study of T cell clones after liver transplantation. Study details: Timepoints were pre-transplant, pre-withdrawal, and after withdrawal was completed or failed. Study-level findings and limits: These preliminary findings come from unstandardized post-transplant sampling times.

The repertoire was sequenced with immunoSEQ multiplex PCR; TCRdb's copy has only in-frame clones and lacks some. Of around 110,000 clones detected, about nine tenths appear once; the ten largest clones hold 0.75% to 0.85%. The CDR3 is made up of 14 amino acids. Germline assignment: CDR1 SQVTM and CDR2 ANQGSEA. V was cut by 1 base and J by 5 bases, with 12 bases left in between. The count of this clone is one. Its antigen is currently unknown. The sample in question was CD4+ T cells from blood, obtained 12 months after liver transplant. The rearrangement joins TRBV29-1 to TRBJ2-4; no reliable D call. The receptor was isolated from a human patient who received a liver transplant. Some of the T cells might come from the graft donor. In DNA form, the CDR3 reads TGCAGCGTTGAAGCTCCGGGCCGTGAAAACATTCAGTACTTC. Its translation is CSVEAPGRENIQYF.